The entry below gives a single T cell receptor beta chain sequence along with its context. Its antigen remains unidentified. No much larger clonotype is one base removed from it; base qualities were not supplied. Whole blood was collected in K2EDTA tubes by collaborating institutions according to the institutions' own protocols. For TCRbeta analysis, collaborator samples were shipped as frozen whole blood, as isolated PBMCs, or as DNA extracted from either sample type. This sample was taken from a study of blood T cell repertoires in COVID-19 (dated by TCRdb to about 2020). General notes on the study: Samples covering the acute and convalescent phases of COVID-19 were provided by collaborators in the United States, Italy and Spain. The prospective study material was composed of cDNA or gDNA derived from T cells, B-cell-depleted T cells, or PBMCs. Subjects who had been exposed to COVID-19, were actively infected with it, or had recovered from it provided the deeply sampled blood TCRbeta repertoires that made up the dataset. The repertoires were released in a freely available public database intended as a resource for research on the immune response to SARS-CoV-2. Samples came from the ongoing ImmuneRACE study (first 160 participants) plus 1,254 subjects from 6 global collaborators. The sample metadata nearly always contained a de-identified subject ID, COVID-19 status, age in years and sex. Where HLA class I and class II types were available, the types were taken from metadata supplied by the sample provider, not from assay-based typing.

The immunoSEQ Assay, a bias-controlled multiplex PCR, was used to amplify TCRbeta CDR3 regions from genomic DNA. The authors processed their data as follows. Within the assay, amplification of reference gene primers was used to estimate how many nucleated cells each sample contained. Sequence reads were collapsed and filtered to measure the absolute abundance of every unique TCRbeta CDR3 rearrangement. For each sample, productive Simpson clonality was calculated as the square root of Simpson's diversity index across productive rearrangements. Here the immuneACCESS table is served through TCRdb, limited to in-frame sequences with V and J called. Missing clones are a known gap in these copies; in checked studies unresolved V genes cover under half, and the rest lacks a known reason. V and J calls and clone size are copied from that table; D and trimming were computed from the DNA. The sample table lists more than 200,000 clones, 75% to 90% of them with a count of one. Together, the top ten hold just under 2% of the sample.

Findings and caveats that apply to the study as a whole: The amount of clinical and demographic metadata varied by source and participant and was provided uncurated.

The cysteine opens and the phenylalanine closes a CDR3 of 12 amino acids. Here the CDR3 DNA is all that survives: 36 bases in frame from base 1. V is clipped by 7 bases and J by 9 bases, and the sequence between their germline boundaries is 13 bases long. The germline V gene provides CDR1 SNHLY and CDR2 FYNNEI. The receptor was derived from a man aged 25-45 years with active or convalescent COVID-19. The receptor chain draws on TRBV2 and TRBJ2-1; the D segment could be TRBD2, given 6 matching bases. What was sequenced was peripheral blood. DNA sequence: TGTGCCAGCACCGGGGGTCCACCTGAGCAGTTCTTC. It is translated as CASTGGPPEQFF.